A selection of T cell receptor beta chains follows, all from one sample in a study of cytomegalovirus exposure and HLA in healthy donors. Here immunoSEQ multiplex PCR was the method, and the copy in TCRdb shows in-frame clones only, minus some. This table has roughly 150,000 clones, approximately 82% appearing once. The specimen was PBMCs. The receptors come from a man between 25 and 39 years old in good health and CMV-seropositive. The CDR3 runs from the conserved cysteine through the conserved F or W. The order of the fields is clone size, J gene, V gene, D gene, CDR3 DNA, CDR3 protein. A D gene is named only where the DNA matches it firmly. Clone sizes are given selectively: once, few, many, or a class where the clone is expanded.

-	TRBJ1-5	TRBV4-1	-	TGCGCCAGCAGCCAACCCTCCGGGGGAGGGGAACATCAGCCCCAGCATTTT	CASSQPSGGGEHQPQHF
-	TRBJ2-5	TRBV7-8	TRBD2	TGTGCCAGCAGCAACAAAGCGGGAGGGCCGGGTGAGACCCAGTACTTC	CASSNKAGGPGETQYF
-	TRBJ2-3	TRBV6-5	-	TGTGCCAGCAGTTCTCTAGCCCCCTTTAGCACAGATACGCAGTATTTT	CASSSLAPFSTDTQYF
-	TRBJ2-7	TRBV25-1	TRBD1	TGTGCCAGCGCTAGGACAGGACGAGTGAACGAGCAGTACTTC	CASARTGRVNEQYF
-	TRBJ1-6	TRBV4-3	TRBD1	TGCGCCAGCAGCCAGGAGGACAGGGTTCAATATAATTCACCCCTCCACTTT	CASSQEDRVQYNSPLHF
-	TRBJ2-1	TRBV7-9	-	TGTGCCAGCCGCTTCCCGTCAGGGTACAATGAGCAGTTCTTC	CASRFPSGYNEQFF
-	TRBJ2-7	TRBV7-2	TRBD2	TGTGCCAGCAGCGGGGGGGGGAGCCTCTTAGAGCAGTACTTC	CASSGGGSLLEQYF
once	TRBJ1-1	TRBV18	-	TGTGCCAGCTCACGACAGGACAACACTGAAGCTTTCTTT	CASSRQDNTEAFF
-	TRBJ1-1	TRBV19	-	TGTGCCAGTAGGACGGGACAGAACACTGAAGCTTTCTTT	CASRTGQNTEAFF
-	TRBJ2-1	TRBV29-1	TRBD1	TGCAGCGTGGAGACAGGGTGGAATGAGCAGTTCTTC	CSVETGWNEQFF
-	TRBJ2-1	TRBV7-2	TRBD2	TGTGCCAGCAGCTTAGATGGACTAGCTCGGAATGAGCAGTTCTTC	CASSLDGLARNEQFF
-	TRBJ2-3	TRBV14	TRBD1	TGTGCCAGCAGCCAGGGCCCAAGGGGGCGGACGACAGATACGCAGTATTTT	CASSQGPRGRTTDTQYF
-	TRBJ1-1	TRBV10-1	TRBD1	TGCGCCAGCAGCCACAGGGGGAACACTGAAGCTTTCTTT	CASSHRGNTEAFF
-	TRBJ2-5	TRBV7-3	-	TGTGCCAGCAGCTTAGGCAGGTCATTAGAGGAGACCCAGTACTTC	CASSLGRSLEETQYF
few	TRBJ2-3	TRBV6-6	TRBD1	TGTGCCAGCAGTCTCCTGGGACAGGGGGCCGGAGATACGCAGTATTTT	CASSLLGQGAGDTQYF
-	TRBJ2-7	TRBV30	TRBD1	TGTGCCTGGGTCTCATCGGGACAGGGCCACGAGCAGTACTTC	CAWVSSGQGHEQYF
once	TRBJ1-2	TRBV5-6	-	TGTGCCAGCAGTACCAGACAGATCCTCTATGGCTACACCTTC	CASSTRQILYGYTF
-	TRBJ2-7	TRBV21-1	-	TGTGCCAGCAGCATCGGGGGACAGGGGTCTTCCTACGAGCAGTACTTC	CASSIGGQGSSYEQYF
once	TRBJ2-7	TRBV5-4	TRBD2	TGTGCCAGCAGCCCCCGGGTAGCGGGAGCCTACGAGCAGTACTTC	CASSPRVAGAYEQYF
-	TRBJ2-3	TRBV29-1	TRBD1	TGCAGCGTTGGGGACAGATACTTCACAGATACGCAGTATTTT	CSVGDRYFTDTQYF
-	TRBJ2-2	TRBV13	-	TGTGCCAGCAGCTCCCCAGGGGAAGGGAACACCGGGGAGCTGTTTTTT	CASSSPGEGNTGELFF
-	TRBJ1-2	TRBV2	TRBD1	TGTGCCAGCTCCAACAGGGGCTATGGCTACACCTTC	CASSNRGYGYTF
-	TRBJ1-5	TRBV2	TRBD1	TGTGCCAGCAGTGTCGGAGGGGGCGGTTTTGGCCAGCCCCAGCATTTT	CASSVGGGGFGQPQHF
-	TRBJ2-5	TRBV4-1	TRBD2	TGCGCCAGCAGCCAAGGGACTAGTAGGGGGACCCAGTACTTC	CASSQGTSRGTQYF
-	TRBJ1-1	TRBV2	-	TGTGCCAGCAGGGAATCTCCAGGGGAATACACGGGCGCTGAAGCTTTCTTT	CASRESPGEYTGAEAFF
-	TRBJ1-2	TRBV10-2	-	TGCGCCAGCAGTGATCCCAGTAGGGGTAACTATGGCTACACCTTC	CASSDPSRGNYGYTF
few	TRBJ2-3	TRBV5-1	TRBD2	TGCGCCAGCAGCACGACTAGCGGGGGATGGACAGATACGCAGTATTTT	CASSTTSGGWTDTQYF
-	TRBJ2-1	TRBV2	TRBD2	TGTGCCAGCAGTCTAGCGGGGGGGGATGAGCAGTTCTTC	CASSLAGGDEQFF
-	TRBJ1-4	TRBV5-1	-	TGCGCCAGCAGCTTAGAGGGCACAACTAATGAAAAACTGTTTTTT	CASSLEGTTNEKLFF
few	TRBJ1-1	TRBV2	-	TGTGCCAGCAGTGAAGAGAGGTACACTGAAGCTTTCTTT	CASSEERYTEAFF
once	TRBJ1-2	TRBV7-9	-	TGTGCCAGCAGACCGGAAGGGGCCGCAGGAGGCTACACCTTC	CASRPEGAAGGYTF
-	TRBJ2-5	TRBV7-3	-	TGTGCCAGCAGCCAGAACAGTGATCTTGGGGAGACCCAGTACTTC	CASSQNSDLGETQYF
-	TRBJ1-1	TRBV11-2	-	TGTGCCAGCAGCTTAGCAGGTTTCGCTGAAGCTTTCTTT	CASSLAGFAEAFF
few	TRBJ2-2	TRBV27	-	TGTGCCAGCAGTTTCGCCGGGGAGCTGTTTTTT	CASSFAGELFF
-	TRBJ2-7	TRBV6-6	-	TGTGCCAGCAGTTACTCGACACTAGCCTCCTACGAGCAGTACTTC	CASSYSTLASYEQYF
-	TRBJ1-1	TRBV10-3	TRBD1	TGTGCCAACCGCCAGGGGGTCGGGACTGAAGCTTTCTTT	CANRQGVGTEAFF
once	TRBJ2-1	TRBV5-4	TRBD2	TGTGCCAGCAGCCCGACTAGCGGGGGATACAATGAGCAGTTCTTC	CASSPTSGGYNEQFF
-	TRBJ1-5	TRBV19	TRBD1	TGTGCCAGCCAGGGGGCCGCGCTCCATCAGCCCCAGCATTTT	CASQGAALHQPQHF
-	TRBJ1-1	TRBV2	-	TGTGCCAGCAACACAGAGAGGAACACTGAAGCTTTCTTT	CASNTERNTEAFF
-	TRBJ2-2	TRBV18	TRBD2	TGTGCCAGCTCGTGGAGCGGGGGAGCGAGCACCGGGGAGCTGTTTTTT	CASSWSGGASTGELFF
many	TRBJ2-3	TRBV27	TRBD1	TGTGCCAGCGGGGACAGTAGCGCAGATACGCAGTATTTT	CASGDSSADTQYF
-	TRBJ2-7	TRBV5-1	-	TGCGCCAGCAGTGAACGAGGGAGTCGGTCGGATGAGCAGTACTTC	CASSERGSRSDEQYF
once	TRBJ1-5	TRBV7-2	-	TGTGCCAGCAGCTTATGGGCAGGGAACGACCAGCCCCAGCATTTT	CASSLWAGNDQPQHF
once	TRBJ2-3	TRBV4-3	TRBD2	TGCGCCAGCAGCCAAGAGGGGGGGAAGGTTAACACAGATACGCAGTATTTT	CASSQEGGKVNTDTQYF
-	TRBJ2-7	TRBV10-3	TRBD1	TGTGCCATCAGTCCACGACAGGGGCGTCGAAAGCAGTACTTC	CAISPRQGRRKQYF
-	TRBJ1-5	TRBV4-1	TRBD1	TGCGCCAGCAGCCAAGGACAGGGGTTAGGCAATCAGCCCCAGCATTTT	CASSQGQGLGNQPQHF
once	TRBJ2-4	TRBV19	-	TGTGCCAGTAGTTATACGGCGGGCCAACTCAACATTCAGTACTTC	CASSYTAGQLNIQYF
-	TRBJ2-7	TRBV30	TRBD1	TGTGCCTGGAGTCCCGGGACAGGGTACTACGAGCAGTACTTC	CAWSPGTGYYEQYF
-	TRBJ1-2	TRBV28	TRBD1	TGTGCCGGTAACAGGGGAGGAAACTATGGCTACACCTTC	CAGNRGGNYGYTF
-	TRBJ1-1	TRBV7-2	-	TGTGCCAGCAGCTCCAGGGTAGAAGGTGAAGCTTTCTTT	CASSSRVEGEAFF
-	TRBJ1-1	TRBV10-3	TRBD1	TGTGCCATCAGTGAGTCGAGACAGGGGAACACTGAAGCTTTCTTT	CAISESRQGNTEAFF
once	TRBJ2-1	TRBV4-3	TRBD2	TGCGCCAGCAGCTACAAGATCTCATGGCTAGCGGGCAACAGCTCCTACAATGAGCAGTTCTTC	CASSYKISWLAGNSSYNEQFF
-	TRBJ2-7	TRBV5-1	TRBD1	TGCGCCAGCAGCGGGACAGGTTTACCGTCCTCCTACGAGCAGTACTTC	CASSGTGLPSSYEQYF
few	TRBJ1-1	TRBV7-9	TRBD1	TGTGCCAGCAGCGTTACCTACAGGGGGGAAGCTTTCTTT	CASSVTYRGEAFF
-	TRBJ2-5	TRBV4-1	TRBD2	TGCGCCAGCAGCCAAGCTCCGGGACTAGCGGTTAAAGAGACCCAGTACTTC	CASSQAPGLAVKETQYF